Many counts were recorded for the clone carrying this T cell receptor beta chain. The data were taken from a study of blood T cell repertoires in COVID-19. The CDR3 length is 15 residues. Germline V CDR1 and CDR2: SGHTA, FQGNSA. The ends lost 4 bases at V and 6 bases at J; junction bases unmatched: 6. As originally analysed: Reference gene primer amplification gave estimated nucleated cell counts. The assay was immunoSEQ multiplex PCR, and TCRdb's table has in-frame clones only and misses some. V, J and clone size are taken as reported in that table, and D and trimming were inferred from the DNA itself. This sample carries under 150,000 clones, roughly 79% of them seen once, and the ten largest clones take approximately 10%.

The rearrangement uses TRBV7-2 and TRBJ1-6, with 7 bases matching TRBD1. The specimen sequenced was peripheral blood. The origin of this receptor is a human donor in a cohort sampled during active COVID-19. The CDR3 region is CASSWRQGTNSPLHF. The CDR3 DNA is TGTGCCAGCAGCTGGCGACAGGGAACTAATTCACCCCTCCACTTT.